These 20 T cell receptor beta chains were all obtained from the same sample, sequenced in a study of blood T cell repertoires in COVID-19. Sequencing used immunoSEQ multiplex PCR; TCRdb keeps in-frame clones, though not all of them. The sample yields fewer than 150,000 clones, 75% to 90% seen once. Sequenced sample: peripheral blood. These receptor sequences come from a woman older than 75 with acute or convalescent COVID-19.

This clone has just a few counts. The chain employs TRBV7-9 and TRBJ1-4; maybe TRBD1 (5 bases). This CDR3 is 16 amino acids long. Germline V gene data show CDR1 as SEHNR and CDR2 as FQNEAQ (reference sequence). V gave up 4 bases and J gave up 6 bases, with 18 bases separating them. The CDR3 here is CASSSLVWGRDEKLFF. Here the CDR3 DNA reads TGTGCCAGCAGCTCTTTAGTATGGGGGAGGGATGAAAAACTGTTTTTT.

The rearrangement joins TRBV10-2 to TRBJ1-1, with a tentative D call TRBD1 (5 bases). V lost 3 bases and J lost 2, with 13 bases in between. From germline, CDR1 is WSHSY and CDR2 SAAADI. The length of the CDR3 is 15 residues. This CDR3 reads CASSENQGVNTEAFF. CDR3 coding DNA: TGCGCCAGCAGTGAAAACCAGGGCGTAAACACTGAAGCTTTCTTT.

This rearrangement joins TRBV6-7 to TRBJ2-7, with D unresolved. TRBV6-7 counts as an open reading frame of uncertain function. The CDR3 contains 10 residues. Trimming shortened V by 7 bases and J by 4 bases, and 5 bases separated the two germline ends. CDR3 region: CASNLYEQYF. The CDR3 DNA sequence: TGTGCCAGCAATTTATACGAGCAGTACTTC.

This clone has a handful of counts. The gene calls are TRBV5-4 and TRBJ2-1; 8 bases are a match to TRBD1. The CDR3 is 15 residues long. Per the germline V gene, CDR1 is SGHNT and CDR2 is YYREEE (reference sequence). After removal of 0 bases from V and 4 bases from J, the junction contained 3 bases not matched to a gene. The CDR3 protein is CASSLDRGSYNEQFF. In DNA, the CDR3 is TGTGCCAGCAGCTTGGACAGGGGGTCATACAATGAGCAGTTCTTC.

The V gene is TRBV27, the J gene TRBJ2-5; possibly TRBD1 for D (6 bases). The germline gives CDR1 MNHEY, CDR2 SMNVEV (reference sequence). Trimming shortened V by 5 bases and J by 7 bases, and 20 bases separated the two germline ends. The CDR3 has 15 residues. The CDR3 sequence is CASSGRGWTSGTQYF. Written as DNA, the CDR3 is TGTGCCAGCAGTGGCAGGGGCTGGACCTCGGGGACCCAGTACTTC.

The DNA of the CDR3 is TGTGCCAGCAGTTTCGGAGGGGGCGCCCCACAAGAGACCCAGTACTTC. It codes for CASSFGGGAPQETQYF. The chain carries TRBV2 and TRBJ2-5, with TRBD1 as a possible D gene (7 bases). The CDR3 runs to 16 residues. Trimming took 5 bases from V and 2 from J, leaving 18 bases between them. CDR1 is SNHLY, CDR2 FYNNEI, per germline.

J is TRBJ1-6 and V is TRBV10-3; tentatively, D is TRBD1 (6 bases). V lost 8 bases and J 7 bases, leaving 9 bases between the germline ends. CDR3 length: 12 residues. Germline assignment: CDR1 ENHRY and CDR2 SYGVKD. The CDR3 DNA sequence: TGTGCCATCGGTCAGGGGAATTCACCCCTCCACTTT. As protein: CAIGQGNSPLHF.

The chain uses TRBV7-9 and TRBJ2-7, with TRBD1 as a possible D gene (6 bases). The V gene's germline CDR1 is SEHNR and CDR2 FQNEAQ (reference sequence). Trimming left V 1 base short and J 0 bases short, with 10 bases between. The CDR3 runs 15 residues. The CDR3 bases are TGTGCCAGCAGCTTAGGGGACACCAACTCCTACGAGCAGTACTTC. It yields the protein CASSLGDTNSYEQYF.

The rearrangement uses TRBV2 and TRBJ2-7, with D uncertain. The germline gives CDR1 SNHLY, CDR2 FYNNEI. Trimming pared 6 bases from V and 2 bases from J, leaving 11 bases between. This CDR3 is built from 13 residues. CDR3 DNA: TGTGCCAGCAGACAGCCAGACACCTACGAGCAGTACTTC. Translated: CASRQPDTYEQYF.

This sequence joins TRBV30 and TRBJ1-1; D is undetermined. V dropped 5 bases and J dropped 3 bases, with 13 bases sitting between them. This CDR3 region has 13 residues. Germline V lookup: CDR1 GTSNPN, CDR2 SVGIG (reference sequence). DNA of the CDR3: TGTGCCTGGGGTCTTGGGCGGGACACTGAAGCTTTCTTT. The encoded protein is CAWGLGRDTEAFF.

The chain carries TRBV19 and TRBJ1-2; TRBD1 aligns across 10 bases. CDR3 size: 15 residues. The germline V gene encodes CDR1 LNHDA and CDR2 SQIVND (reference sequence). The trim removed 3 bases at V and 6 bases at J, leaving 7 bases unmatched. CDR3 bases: TGTGCCAGTAGTATTATCAGGGACAGGGGTGATGGCTACACCTTC. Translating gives CASSIIRDRGDGYTF. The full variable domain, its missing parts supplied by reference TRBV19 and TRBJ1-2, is DGGITQSPKYLFRKEGQNVTLSCEQNLNHDAMYWYRQDPGQGLRLIYYSQIVNDFQKGDIAEGYSVSREKKESFPLTVTSAQKNPTAFYLCASSIIRDRGDGYTFGSGTRLTVV.

CDR3 loop: CASSPTSATPSNEQFF. The CDR3, as DNA: TGCGCCAGCAGCCCCACCTCAGCGACCCCAAGCAATGAGCAGTTCTTC. The chain couples TRBV5-1 to TRBJ2-1, with unresolved D. CDR1 and CDR2 (germline): SGHRS, YFSETQ. V dropped 4 bases and J dropped 6 bases, with 20 bases sitting between them. The CDR3 covers 16 residues.

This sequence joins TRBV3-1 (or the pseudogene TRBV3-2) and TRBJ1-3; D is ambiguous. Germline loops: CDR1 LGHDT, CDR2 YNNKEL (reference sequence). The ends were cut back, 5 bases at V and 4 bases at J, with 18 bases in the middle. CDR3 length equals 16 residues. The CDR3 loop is CASSKFPGGSGNTIYF. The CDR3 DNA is TGTGCCAGCAGCAAATTCCCGGGAGGTTCGGGAAACACCATATATTTT.

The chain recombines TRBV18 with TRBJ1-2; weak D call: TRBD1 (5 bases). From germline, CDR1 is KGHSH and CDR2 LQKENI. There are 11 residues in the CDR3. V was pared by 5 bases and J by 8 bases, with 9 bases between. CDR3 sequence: CASSSGSGYTF. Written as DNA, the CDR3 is TGTGCCAGCTCATCAGGGTCCGGCTACACCTTC.

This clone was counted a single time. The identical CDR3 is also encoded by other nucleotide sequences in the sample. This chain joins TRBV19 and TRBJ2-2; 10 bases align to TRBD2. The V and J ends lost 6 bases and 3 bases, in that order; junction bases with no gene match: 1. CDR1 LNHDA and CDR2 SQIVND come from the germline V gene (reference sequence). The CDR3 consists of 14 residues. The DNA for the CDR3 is TGTGCCAGTAGAGGACTAGCGGACACCGGGGAGCTGTTTTTT. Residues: CASRGLADTGELFF.

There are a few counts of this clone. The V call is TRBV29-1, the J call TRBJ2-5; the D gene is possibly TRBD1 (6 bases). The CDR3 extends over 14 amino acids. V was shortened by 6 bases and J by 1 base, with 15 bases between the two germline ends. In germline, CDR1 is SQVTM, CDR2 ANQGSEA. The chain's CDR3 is CSVAPGVVQETQYF. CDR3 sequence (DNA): TGCAGCGTGGCCCCAGGGGTTGTCCAAGAGACCCAGTACTTC.

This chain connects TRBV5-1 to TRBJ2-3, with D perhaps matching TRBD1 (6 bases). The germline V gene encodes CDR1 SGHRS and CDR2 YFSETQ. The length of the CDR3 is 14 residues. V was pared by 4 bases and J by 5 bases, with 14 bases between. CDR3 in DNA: TGCGCCAGCAGCGGGGGACAAGCCCTAGATACGCAGTATTTT. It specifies CASSGGQALDTQYF.

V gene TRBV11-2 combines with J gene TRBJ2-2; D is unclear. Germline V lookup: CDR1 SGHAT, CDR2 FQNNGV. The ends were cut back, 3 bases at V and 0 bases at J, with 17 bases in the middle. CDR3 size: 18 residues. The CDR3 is CASSFESWPQANTGELFF. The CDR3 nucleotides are TGTGCCAGCAGCTTTGAGTCCTGGCCCCAGGCGAACACCGGGGAGCTGTTTTTT.

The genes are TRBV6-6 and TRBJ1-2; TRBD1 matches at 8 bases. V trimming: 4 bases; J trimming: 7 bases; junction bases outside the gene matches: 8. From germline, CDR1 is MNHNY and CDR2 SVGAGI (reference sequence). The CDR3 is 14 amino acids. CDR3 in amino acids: CASSFVTQGAGYTF. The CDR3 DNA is TGTGCCAGCAGTTTTGTCACCCAGGGGGCTGGCTACACCTTC.

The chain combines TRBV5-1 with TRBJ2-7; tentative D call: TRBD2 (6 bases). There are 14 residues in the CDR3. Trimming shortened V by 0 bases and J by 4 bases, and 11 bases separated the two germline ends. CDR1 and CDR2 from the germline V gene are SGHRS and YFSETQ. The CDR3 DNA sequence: TGCGCCAGCAGCTTGGGGGACTGGGTGTACGAGCAGTACTTC. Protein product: CASSLGDWVYEQYF.